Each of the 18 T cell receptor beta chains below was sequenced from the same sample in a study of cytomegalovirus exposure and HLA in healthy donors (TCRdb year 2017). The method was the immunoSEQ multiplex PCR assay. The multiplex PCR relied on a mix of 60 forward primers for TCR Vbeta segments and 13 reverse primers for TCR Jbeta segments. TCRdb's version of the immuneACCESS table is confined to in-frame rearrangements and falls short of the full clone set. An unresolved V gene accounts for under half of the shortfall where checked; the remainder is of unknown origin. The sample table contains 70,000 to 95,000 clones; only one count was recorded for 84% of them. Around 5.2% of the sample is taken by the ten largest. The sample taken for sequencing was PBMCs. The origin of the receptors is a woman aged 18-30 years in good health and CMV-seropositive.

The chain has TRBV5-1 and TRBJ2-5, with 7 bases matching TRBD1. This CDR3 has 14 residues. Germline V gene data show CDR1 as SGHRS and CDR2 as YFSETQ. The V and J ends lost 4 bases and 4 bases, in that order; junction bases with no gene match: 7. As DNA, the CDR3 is TGCGCCAGCAGCCTCGGGACAGACCTAGAGACCCAGTACTTC. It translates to CASSLGTDLETQYF.

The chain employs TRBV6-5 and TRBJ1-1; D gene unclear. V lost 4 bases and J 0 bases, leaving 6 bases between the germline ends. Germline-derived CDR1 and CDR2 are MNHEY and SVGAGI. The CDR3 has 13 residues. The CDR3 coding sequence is TGTGCCAGCAGTTTAAATATGAACACTGAAGCTTTCTTT. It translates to CASSLNMNTEAFF.

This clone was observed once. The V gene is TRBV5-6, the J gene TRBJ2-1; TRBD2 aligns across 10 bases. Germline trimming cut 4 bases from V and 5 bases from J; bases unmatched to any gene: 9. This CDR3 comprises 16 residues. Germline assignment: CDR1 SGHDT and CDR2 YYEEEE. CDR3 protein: CASSRTKRGGHNEQFF. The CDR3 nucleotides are TGTGCCAGCAGCCGAACTAAGCGGGGGGGTCACAATGAGCAGTTCTTC.

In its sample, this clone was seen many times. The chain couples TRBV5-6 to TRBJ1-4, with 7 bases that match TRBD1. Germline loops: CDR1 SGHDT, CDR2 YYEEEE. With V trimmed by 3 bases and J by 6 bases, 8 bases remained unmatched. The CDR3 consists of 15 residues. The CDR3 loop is CASSYSGQMDEKLFF. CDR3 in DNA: TGTGCCAGCAGCTACTCGGGACAGATGGATGAAAAACTGTTTTTT.

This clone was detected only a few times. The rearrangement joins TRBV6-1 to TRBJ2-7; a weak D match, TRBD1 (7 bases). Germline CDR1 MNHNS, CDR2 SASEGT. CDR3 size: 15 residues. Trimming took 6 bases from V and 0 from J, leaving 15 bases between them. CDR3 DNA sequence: TGTGCCAGCAGGACAGGGAGGTCCCTCTCCTACGAGCAGTACTTC. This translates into CASRTGRSLSYEQYF.

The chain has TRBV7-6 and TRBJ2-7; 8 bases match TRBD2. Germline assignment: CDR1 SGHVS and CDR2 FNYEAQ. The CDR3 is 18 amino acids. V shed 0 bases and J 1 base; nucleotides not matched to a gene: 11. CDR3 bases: TGTGCCAGCAGCTTAGCTGCGACTAGCGAAAGGAATTCCTACGAGCAGTACTTC. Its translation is CASSLAATSERNSYEQYF. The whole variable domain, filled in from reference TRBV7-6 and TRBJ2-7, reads GAGVSQSPRYKVTKRGQDVALRCDPISGHVSLYWYRQALGQGPEFLTYFNYEAQQDKSGLPNDRFSAERPEGSISTLTIQRTEQRDSAMYRCASSLAATSERNSYEQYFGPGTRLTVT.

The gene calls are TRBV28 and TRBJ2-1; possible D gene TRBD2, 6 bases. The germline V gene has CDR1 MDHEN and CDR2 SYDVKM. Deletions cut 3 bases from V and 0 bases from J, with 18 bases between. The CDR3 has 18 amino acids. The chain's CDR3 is CASSFLGSGSSSYNEQFF. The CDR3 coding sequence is TGTGCCAGCAGTTTCCTCGGGAGCGGTTCGAGCTCCTACAATGAGCAGTTCTTC. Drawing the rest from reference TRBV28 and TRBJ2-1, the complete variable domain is DVKVTQSSRYLVKRTGEKVFLECVQDMDHENMFWYRQDPGLGLRLIYFSYDVKMKEKGDIPEGYSVSREKKERFSLILESASTNQTSMYLCASSFLGSGSSSYNEQFFGPGTRLTVL.

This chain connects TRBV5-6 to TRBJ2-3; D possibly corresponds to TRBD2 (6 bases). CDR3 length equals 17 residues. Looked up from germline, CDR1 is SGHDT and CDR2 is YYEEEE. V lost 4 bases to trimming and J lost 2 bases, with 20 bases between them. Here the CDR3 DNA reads TGTGCCAGCAGCGCACCCGGGCAACTAGCAGTCACAGATACGCAGTATTTT. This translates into CASSAPGQLAVTDTQYF.

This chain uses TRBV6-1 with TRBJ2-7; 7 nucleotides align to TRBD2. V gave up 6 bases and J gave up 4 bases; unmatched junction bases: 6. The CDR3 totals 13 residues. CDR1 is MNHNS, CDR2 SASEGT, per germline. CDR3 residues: CASSWEGWYEQYF. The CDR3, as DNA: TGTGCCAGCAGCTGGGAGGGGTGGTACGAGCAGTACTTC.

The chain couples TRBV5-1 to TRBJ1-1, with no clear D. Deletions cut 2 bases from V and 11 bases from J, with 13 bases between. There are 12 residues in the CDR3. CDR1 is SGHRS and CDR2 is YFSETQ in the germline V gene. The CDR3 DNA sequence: TGCGCCAGCAGCTTAGGTAAATCGGGGGCTTTCTTT. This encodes CASSLGKSGAFF.

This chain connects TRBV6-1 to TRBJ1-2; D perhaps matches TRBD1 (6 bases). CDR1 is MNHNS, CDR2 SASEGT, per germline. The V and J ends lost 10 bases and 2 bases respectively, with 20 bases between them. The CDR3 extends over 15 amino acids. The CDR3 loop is CATQPAGVFNYGYTF. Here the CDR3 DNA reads TGTGCCACCCAACCGGCAGGGGTATTCAACTATGGCTACACCTTC.

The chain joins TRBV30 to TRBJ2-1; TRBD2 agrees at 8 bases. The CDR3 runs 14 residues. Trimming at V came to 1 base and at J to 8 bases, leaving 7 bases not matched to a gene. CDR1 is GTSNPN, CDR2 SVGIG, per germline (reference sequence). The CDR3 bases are TGTGCCTGGAGTGAACAGCGGGAGTTCGATGAGCAGTTCTTC. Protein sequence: CAWSEQREFDEQFF.

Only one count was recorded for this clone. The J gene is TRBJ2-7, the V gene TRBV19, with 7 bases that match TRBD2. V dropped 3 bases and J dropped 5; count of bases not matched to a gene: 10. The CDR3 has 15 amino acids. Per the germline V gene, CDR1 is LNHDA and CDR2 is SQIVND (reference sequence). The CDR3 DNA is TGTGCCAGTAGTATTTCGGGCGGGAGTTACGACGAGCAGTACTTC. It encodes CASSISGGSYDEQYF.

CDR3 nucleotides: TGCAGTGCTAGGGGGCTTAGCGAAGCTTTCTTT. The encoded protein is CSARGLSEAFF. The chain carries TRBV20-1 and TRBJ1-1; the D gene is possibly TRBD1 (5 bases). The germline gives CDR1 DFQATT, CDR2 SNEGSKA (reference sequence). V was clipped by 3 bases and J by 8 bases, with 10 bases between them. This CDR3 spans 11 amino acids.

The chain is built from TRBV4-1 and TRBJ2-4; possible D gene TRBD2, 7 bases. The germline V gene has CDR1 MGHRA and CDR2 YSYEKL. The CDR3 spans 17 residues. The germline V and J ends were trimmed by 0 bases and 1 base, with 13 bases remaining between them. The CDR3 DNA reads TGCGCCAGCAGCCAAGATCAGGGGAGGGGGGCCAAAAACATTCAGTACTTC. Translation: CASSQDQGRGAKNIQYF.

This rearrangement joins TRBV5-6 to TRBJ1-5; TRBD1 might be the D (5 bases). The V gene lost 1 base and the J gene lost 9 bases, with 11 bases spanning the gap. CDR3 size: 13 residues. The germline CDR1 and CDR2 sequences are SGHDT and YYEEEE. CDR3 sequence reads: CASSLSDSAPQHF. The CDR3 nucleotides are TGTGCCAGCAGCTTGAGTGACAGTGCGCCCCAGCATTTT.

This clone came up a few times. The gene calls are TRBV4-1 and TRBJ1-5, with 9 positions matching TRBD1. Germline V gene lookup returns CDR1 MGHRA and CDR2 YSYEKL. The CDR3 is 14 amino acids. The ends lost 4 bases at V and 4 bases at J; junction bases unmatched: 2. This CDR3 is CASSLGQGNQPQHF. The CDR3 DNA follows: TGCGCCAGCAGCCTAGGACAGGGGAATCAGCCCCAGCATTTT.

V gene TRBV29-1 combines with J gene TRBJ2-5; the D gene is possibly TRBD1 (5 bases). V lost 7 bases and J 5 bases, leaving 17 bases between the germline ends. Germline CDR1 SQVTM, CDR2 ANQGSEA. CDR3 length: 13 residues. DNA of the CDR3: TGCAGCGCCTCCTCCCAGGGCCGGGAGACCCAGTACTTC. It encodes CSASSQGRETQYF. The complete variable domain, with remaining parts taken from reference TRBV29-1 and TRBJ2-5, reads SAVISQKPSRDICQRGTSLTIQCQVDSQVTMMFWYRQQPGQSLTLIATANQGSEATYESGFVIDKFPISRPNLTFSTLTVSNMSPEDSSIYLCSASSQGRETQYFGPGTRLLVL.